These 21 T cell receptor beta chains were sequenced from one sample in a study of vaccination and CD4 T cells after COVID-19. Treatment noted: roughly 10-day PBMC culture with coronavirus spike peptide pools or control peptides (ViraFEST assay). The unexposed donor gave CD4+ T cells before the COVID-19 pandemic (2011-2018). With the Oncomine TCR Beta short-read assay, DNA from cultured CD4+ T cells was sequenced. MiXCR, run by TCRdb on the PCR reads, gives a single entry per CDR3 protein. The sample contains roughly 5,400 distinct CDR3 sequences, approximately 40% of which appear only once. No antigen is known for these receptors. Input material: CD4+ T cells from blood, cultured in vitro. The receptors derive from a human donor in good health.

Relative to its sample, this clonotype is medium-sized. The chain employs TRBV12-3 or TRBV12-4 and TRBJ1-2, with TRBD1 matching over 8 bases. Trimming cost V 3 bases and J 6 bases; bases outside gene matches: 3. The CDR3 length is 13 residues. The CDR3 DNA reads TGTGCCAGCAGTTTGCAACAGGGGGATGGCTACACCTTC. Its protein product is CASSLQQGDGYTF.

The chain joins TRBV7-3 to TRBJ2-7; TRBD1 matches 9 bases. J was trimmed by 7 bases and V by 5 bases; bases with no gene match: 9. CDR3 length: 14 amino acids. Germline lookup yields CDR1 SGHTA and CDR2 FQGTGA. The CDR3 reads CASSVTGQGREQYF. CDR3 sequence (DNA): TGTGCCAGCAGCGTCACGGGACAGGGTCGGGAGCAGTACTTC.

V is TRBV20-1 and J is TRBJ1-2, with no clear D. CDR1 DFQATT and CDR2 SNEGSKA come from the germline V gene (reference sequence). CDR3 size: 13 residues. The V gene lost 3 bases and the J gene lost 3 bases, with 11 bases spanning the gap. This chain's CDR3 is CSASFGEDYGYTF. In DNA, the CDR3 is TGCAGTGCTAGTTTTGGGGAAGACTATGGCTACACCTTC.

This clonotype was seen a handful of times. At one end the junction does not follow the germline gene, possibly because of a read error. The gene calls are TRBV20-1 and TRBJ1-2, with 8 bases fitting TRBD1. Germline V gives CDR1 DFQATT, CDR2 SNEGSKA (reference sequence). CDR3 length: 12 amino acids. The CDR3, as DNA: TGCAGTGCTAGAGATCATCGGACAGGGTTCTTCTTC. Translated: CSARDHRTGFFF.

In DNA, the CDR3 is TGTGCCAGCAGCTTAGTCGGGACAGGGATATCACCCCTCCACTTT. It is translated as CASSLVGTGISPLHF. The chain joins TRBV7-6 to TRBJ1-6; TRBD1 agrees at 9 bases. Germline V gene lookup returns CDR1 SGHVS and CDR2 FNYEAQ. The CDR3 loop spans 15 amino acids. The junction had 5 bases not matched to a gene; V was cut back by 1 base and J by 10 bases.

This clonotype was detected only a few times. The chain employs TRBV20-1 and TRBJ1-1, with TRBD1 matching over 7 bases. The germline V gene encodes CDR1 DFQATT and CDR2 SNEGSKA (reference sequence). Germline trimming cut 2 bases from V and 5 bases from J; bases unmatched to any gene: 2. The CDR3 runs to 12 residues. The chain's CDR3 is CSARQGETEAFF. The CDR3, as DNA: TGCAGTGCTAGACAGGGGGAAACTGAAGCTTTCTTT.

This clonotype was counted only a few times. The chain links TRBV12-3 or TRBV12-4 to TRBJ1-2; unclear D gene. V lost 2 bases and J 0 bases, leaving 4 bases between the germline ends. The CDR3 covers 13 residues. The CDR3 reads CASSLRTNYGYTF. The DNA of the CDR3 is TGTGCCAGCAGTTTACGGACTAACTATGGCTACACCTTC.

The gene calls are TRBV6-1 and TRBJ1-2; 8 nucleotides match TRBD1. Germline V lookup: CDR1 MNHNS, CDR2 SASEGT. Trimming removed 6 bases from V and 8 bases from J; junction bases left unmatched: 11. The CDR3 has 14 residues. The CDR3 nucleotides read TGTGCCAGCAGGACTGCGATGGGACAGGAGGGCTACACCTTC. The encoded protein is CASRTAMGQEGYTF.

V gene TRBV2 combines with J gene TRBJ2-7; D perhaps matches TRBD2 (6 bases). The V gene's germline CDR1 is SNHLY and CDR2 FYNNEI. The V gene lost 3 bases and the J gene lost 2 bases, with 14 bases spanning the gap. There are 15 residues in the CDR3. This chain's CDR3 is CASSDRGKGTYEQYF. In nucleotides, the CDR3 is TGTGCCAGCAGTGATCGGGGGAAGGGTACCTACGAGCAGTACTTC.

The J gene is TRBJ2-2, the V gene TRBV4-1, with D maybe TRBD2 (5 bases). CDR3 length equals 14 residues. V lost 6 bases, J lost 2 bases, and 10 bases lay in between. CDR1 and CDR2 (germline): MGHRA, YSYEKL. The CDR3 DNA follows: TGCGCCAGCAGGGCCCGACTAAACACCGGGGAGCTGTTTTTT. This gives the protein CASRARLNTGELFF.

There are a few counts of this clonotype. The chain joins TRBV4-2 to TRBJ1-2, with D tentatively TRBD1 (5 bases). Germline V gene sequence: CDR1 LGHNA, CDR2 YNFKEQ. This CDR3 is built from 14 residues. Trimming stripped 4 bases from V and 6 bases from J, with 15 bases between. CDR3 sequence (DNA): TGTGCCAGCAGCCCATCGGTGGGGGAGAATGGCTACACCTTC. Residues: CASSPSVGENGYTF.

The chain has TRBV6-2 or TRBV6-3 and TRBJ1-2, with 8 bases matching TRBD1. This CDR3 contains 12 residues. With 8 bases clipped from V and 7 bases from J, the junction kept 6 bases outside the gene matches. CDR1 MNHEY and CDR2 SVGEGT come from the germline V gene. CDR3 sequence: CASSGQGGGYTF. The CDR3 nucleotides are TGTGCCAGCTCCGGACAGGGTGGTGGCTACACCTTC.

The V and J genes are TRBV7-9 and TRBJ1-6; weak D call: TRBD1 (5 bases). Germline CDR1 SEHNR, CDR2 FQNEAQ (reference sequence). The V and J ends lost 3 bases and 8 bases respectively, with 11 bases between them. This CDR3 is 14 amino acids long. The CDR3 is CASSFTGGDSPLHF. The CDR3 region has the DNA TGTGCCAGCAGCTTTACAGGAGGGGATTCACCCCTCCACTTT.

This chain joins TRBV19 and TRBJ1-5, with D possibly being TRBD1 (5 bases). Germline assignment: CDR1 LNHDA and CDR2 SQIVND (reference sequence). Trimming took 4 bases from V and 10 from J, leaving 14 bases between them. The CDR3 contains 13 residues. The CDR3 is CASSSRGSRPQHF. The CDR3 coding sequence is TGTGCCAGTAGTAGCCGGGGCAGTCGACCCCAGCATTTT.

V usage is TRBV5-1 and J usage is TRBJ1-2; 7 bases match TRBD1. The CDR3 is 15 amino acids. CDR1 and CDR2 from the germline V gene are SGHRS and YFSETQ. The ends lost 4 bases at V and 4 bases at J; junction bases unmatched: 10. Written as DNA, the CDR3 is TGCGCCAGCAGCGCCCAGGGACAGAAAAGCTATGGCTACACCTTC. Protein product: CASSAQGQKSYGYTF.

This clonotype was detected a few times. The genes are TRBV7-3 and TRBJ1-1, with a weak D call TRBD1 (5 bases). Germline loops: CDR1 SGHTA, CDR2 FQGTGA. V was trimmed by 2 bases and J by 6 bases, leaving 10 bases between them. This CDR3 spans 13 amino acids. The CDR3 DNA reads TGTGCCAGCAGCTTATCGGGGACCGCTGAAGCTTTCTTT. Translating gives CASSLSGTAEAFF. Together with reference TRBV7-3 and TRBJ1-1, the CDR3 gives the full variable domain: GAGVSQTPSNKVTEKGKYVELRCDPISGHTALYWYRQSLGQGPEFLIYFQGTGAADDSGLPNDRFFAVRPEGSVSTLKIQRTERGDSAVYLCASSLSGTAEAFFGQGTRLTVV.

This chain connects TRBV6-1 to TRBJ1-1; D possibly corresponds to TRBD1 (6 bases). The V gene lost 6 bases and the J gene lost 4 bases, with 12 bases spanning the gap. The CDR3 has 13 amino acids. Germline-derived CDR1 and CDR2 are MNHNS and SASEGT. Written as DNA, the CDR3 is TGTGCCAGCAGGCAAGGGGGATTCACTGAAGCTTTCTTT. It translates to CASRQGGFTEAFF.

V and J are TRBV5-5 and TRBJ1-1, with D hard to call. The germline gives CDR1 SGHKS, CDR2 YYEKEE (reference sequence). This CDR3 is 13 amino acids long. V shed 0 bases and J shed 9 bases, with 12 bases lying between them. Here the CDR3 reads CASSLAAEGKAFF. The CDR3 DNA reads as TGTGCCAGCAGCTTGGCGGCCGAGGGAAAAGCTTTCTTT.

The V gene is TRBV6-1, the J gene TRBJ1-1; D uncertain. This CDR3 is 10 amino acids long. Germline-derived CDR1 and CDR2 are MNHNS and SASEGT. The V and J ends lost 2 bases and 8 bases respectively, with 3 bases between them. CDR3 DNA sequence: TGTGCCAGCAGTGAACGCGAAGCTTTCTTT. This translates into CASSEREAFF.

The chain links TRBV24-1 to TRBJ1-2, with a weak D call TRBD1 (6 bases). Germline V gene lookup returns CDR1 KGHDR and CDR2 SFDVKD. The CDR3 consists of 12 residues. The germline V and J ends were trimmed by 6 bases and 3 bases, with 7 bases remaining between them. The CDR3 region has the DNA TGTGCCACCAGTCGACAGGACTATGGCTACACCTTC. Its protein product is CATSRQDYGYTF.

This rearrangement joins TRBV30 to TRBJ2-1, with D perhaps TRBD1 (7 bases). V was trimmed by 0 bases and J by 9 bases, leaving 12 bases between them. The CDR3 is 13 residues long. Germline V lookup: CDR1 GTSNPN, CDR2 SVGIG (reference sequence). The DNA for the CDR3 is TGTGCCTGGAGTGTATCAGGGGGGCTTGAGCAGTTCTTC. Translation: CAWSVSGGLEQFF.